Sequencing of this T cell receptor (beta chain) was carried out in a study of blood T cells in healthy people across ages. The CDR3 has 14 residues. Looked up from germline, CDR1 is MNHNS and CDR2 is SASEGT. It was with a sample-barcoded 5' primer and a J-beta primer mix that a second PCR of about 6 to 12 cycles was run. Every individual sample yielded 2.5 million or more paired-end reads (each containing CDR3). TCRdb reprocessed the 5' RACE reads with MiXCR, giving one entry per CDR3 protein. The sample carries over a million distinct CDR3 sequences, 42% recorded once. In regard to this clonotype: Its antigen is currently unknown. An end of the junction does not agree with germline; a read error may underlie this.

Study-level results: Nothing was known about donor CMV status, and this possibly confounded expanded clonotype changes. Samples with more naive T cells showed higher observed beta diversity.

The chain links TRBV6-1 to TRBJ1-5; a weak D match, TRBD1 (6 bases). This receptor was identified in a woman under 30 in good health. The sequenced sample consisted of blood. DNA of the CDR3: TGTGCCAGCAGCGGGGACAACTCGAATCAGCCCCAGAATTTT. Translation gives CASSGDNSNQPQNF.